This section outlines one T cell receptor (beta chain) sequence together with its context. Its antigen is not identified. The data stem from a study of cytomegalovirus exposure and HLA in healthy donors. Study results and caveats: Most subjects had HLA-A and HLA-B alleles reportedly predicted accurately by TCR beta sequences.

The V end lost 7 bases, the J end lost 4 bases, and 19 bases lay between the germline ends. The CDR3 contains 16 residues. The germline V gene encodes CDR1 MNHEY and CDR2 SMNVEV (reference sequence). The PCR employed 60 Vbeta primers together with 13 Jbeta primers. Using immunoSEQ multiplex PCR, the repertoire was profiled, and TCRdb retains in-frame clones only, with some absent. The table shows 150,000 to 200,000 clones, with 60% to 80% occurring only once. This chain uses TRBV27 with TRBJ2-2; tentative D call: TRBD2 (5 bases). The receptor was isolated from a man younger than 30 in good health and CMV-seropositive. The sample was PBMCs. The CDR3 sequence: CASTLLSGLGTGELFF. CDR3 nucleotide sequence: TGTGCCAGCACCCTGTTATCGGGGTTGGGCACCGGGGAGCTGTTTTTT.